Below, one T cell receptor beta chain is given with its context. The antigen remains unidentified. The sample belongs to a study of T cell responses to AZD1222 COVID-19 vaccine. The wider study: Pooling covered second doses at about 4 or about 12 weeks. Study outcomes and limitations: Females outnumbered males among donors, who were mostly white British; clonal diversity was possibly underestimated. Just a handful of AZD1222 recipients tested seropositive at baseline.

Trimming stripped 3 bases from V and 3 bases from J, with 12 bases between. The CDR3 consists of 14 residues. Germline values: CDR1 MDHEN, CDR2 SYDVKM. Profiled with immunoSEQ multiplex PCR; TCRdb holds only in-frame clones, not every one. The table has 110,000 to 150,000 clones, over 75% seen once; the top ten hold 1.5% to 2%. This sequence joins TRBV28 and TRBJ2-7; D may be TRBD1 (6 bases). Sequences were derived from peripheral blood, sampled on day 0 of AZD1222 vaccination. This sequence was found in an adult in good health. The CDR3 loop reads CASSFGRGFYEQYF. CDR3 nucleotide sequence: TGTGCCAGCAGTTTTGGCAGGGGATTCTACGAGCAGTACTTC.